This T cell receptor (beta chain) was sequenced during a study of T cells after posttransplantation cyclophosphamide. Whole-study findings and limits: Recipient CMV seropositivity and CMV reactivation strongly tracked TRB clonality. Later post-transplant blood repertoires were often dominated by donor CD8+ memory clones.

Generated by immunoSEQ multiplex PCR, the TCRdb table keeps only in-frame clones and is missing some. In the table there are just over 65,000 clones, just under 95% of which are singletons. Peripheral blood was collected from the related graft donor on the marrow donation day. The CDR3 is 12 residues long. V shed 6 bases and J shed 5 bases, with 10 bases lying between them. Germline loops: CDR1 SNHLY, CDR2 FYNNEI. With regard to this clone: Its antigen is as yet unknown.

This chain connects TRBV2 to TRBJ1-1; D gene unclear. The sequencing sample was made of PBMCs. The sequence was obtained from a woman in her thirties in good health and a related stem cell transplant donor. The CDR3 protein is CASSPTGTEAFF. The CDR3 nucleotides are TGTGCCAGCAGCCCGACGGGGACTGAAGCTTTCTTT.